Listed below are T cell receptor beta chains from one sample, sequenced in a study of shared clonotypes between healthy human individuals. Assay: immunoSEQ multiplex PCR; the TCRdb copy retains only in-frame clones and omits some. The sample holds hundreds of thousands of clones, 90% to 97% seen once. Material for sequencing was naive CD8+ T cells sorted from blood. The receptors shown here come from a woman aged 25-40 years in good health. The CDR3 runs from the conserved cysteine through the conserved F or W. The order of the fields is CDR3 length, J gene, D gene, V gene, clone size, CDR3 protein, CDR3 DNA. The D gene is left open where the match is weak. The listing skips clone size in some rows; elsewhere it reads once, few, many or a size class.

CDR3 length: 17
J gene: TRBJ2-3
D gene: .
V gene: TRBV5-8
clone size: .
CDR3 protein: CASSLEGRESVPDTQYF
CDR3 DNA: TGTGCCAGCAGCTTGGAAGGCAGGGAGTCTGTCCCAGATACGCAGTATTTT

CDR3 length: 17
J gene: TRBJ2-3
D gene: TRBD2
V gene: TRBV7-6
clone size: .
CDR3 protein: CASSFKTSPFPTDTQYF
CDR3 DNA: TGTGCCAGCAGCTTTAAGACTAGCCCCTTCCCGACAGATACGCAGTATTTT

CDR3 length: 15
J gene: TRBJ2-2
D gene: .
V gene: TRBV19
clone size: .
CDR3 protein: CASTTYQGGTGELFF
CDR3 DNA: TGTGCCAGTACCACTTACCAGGGTGGGACCGGGGAGCTGTTTTTT

CDR3 length: 15
J gene: TRBJ1-5
D gene: TRBD1
V gene: TRBV6-5
clone size: .
CDR3 protein: CASSPSTQGGQPQHF
CDR3 DNA: TGTGCCAGCAGTCCTTCGACCCAGGGGGGGCAGCCCCAGCATTTT

CDR3 length: 18
J gene: TRBJ2-7
D gene: TRBD2
V gene: TRBV2
clone size: .
CDR3 protein: CASSVVRGVAGGAYEQYF
CDR3 DNA: TGTGCCAGCAGTGTAGTTCGCGGTGTAGCGGGAGGGGCCTACGAGCAGTACTTC

CDR3 length: 17
J gene: TRBJ2-3
D gene: TRBD2
V gene: TRBV9
clone size: .
CDR3 protein: CASSVAGSGRDTDTQYF
CDR3 DNA: TGTGCCAGCAGCGTAGCGGGTAGCGGGAGGGACACAGATACGCAGTATTTT

CDR3 length: 18
J gene: TRBJ2-5
D gene: .
V gene: TRBV4-1
clone size: .
CDR3 protein: CASSQVGTGTPFVETQYF
CDR3 DNA: TGCGCCAGCAGCCAAGTTGGGACGGGAACTCCCTTTGTTGAGACCCAGTACTTC

CDR3 length: 13
J gene: TRBJ2-5
D gene: TRBD1
V gene: TRBV19
clone size: .
CDR3 protein: CASRDSSQETQYF
CDR3 DNA: TGTGCCAGTCGGGACAGTTCCCAAGAGACCCAGTACTTC

CDR3 length: 12
J gene: TRBJ2-7
D gene: .
V gene: TRBV5-5
clone size: .
CDR3 protein: CASRHGGYEQYF
CDR3 DNA: TGTGCCAGCAGACACGGGGGCTACGAGCAGTACTTC

CDR3 length: 14
J gene: TRBJ2-1
D gene: .
V gene: TRBV19
clone size: .
CDR3 protein: CASSTTAGYNEQFF
CDR3 DNA: TGTGCCAGTAGTACCACAGCGGGTTACAATGAGCAGTTCTTC

CDR3 length: 15
J gene: TRBJ2-3
D gene: .
V gene: TRBV7-9
clone size: once
CDR3 protein: CASSLAGSGLDTQYF
CDR3 DNA: TGTGCCAGCAGCTTAGCTGGGTCAGGATTAGATACGCAGTATTTT

CDR3 length: 13
J gene: TRBJ2-3
D gene: .
V gene: TRBV5-1
clone size: .
CDR3 protein: CASSLQGSDTQYF
CDR3 DNA: TGCGCCAGCAGCTTACAGGGCTCAGATACGCAGTATTTT

CDR3 length: 17
J gene: TRBJ1-5
D gene: TRBD1
V gene: TRBV27
clone size: .
CDR3 protein: CASSFSRTGVGHQPQHF
CDR3 DNA: TGTGCCAGCAGTTTCTCCCGGACAGGTGTAGGCCATCAGCCCCAGCATTTT

CDR3 length: 15
J gene: TRBJ2-7
D gene: .
V gene: TRBV7-9
clone size: .
CDR3 protein: CASSLAGVRGYEQYF
CDR3 DNA: TGTGCCAGCAGCTTAGCGGGGGTACGCGGCTACGAGCAGTACTTC

CDR3 length: 13
J gene: TRBJ2-1
D gene: TRBD2
V gene: TRBV5-1
clone size: .
CDR3 protein: CASSDSSGVEQFF
CDR3 DNA: TGCGCCAGCAGCGACTCTAGCGGCGTTGAGCAGTTCTTC

CDR3 length: 15
J gene: TRBJ2-7
D gene: .
V gene: TRBV11-3
clone size: .
CDR3 protein: CASSLDPGTFYEQYF
CDR3 DNA: TGTGCCAGCAGCTTAGACCCCGGGACTTTCTACGAGCAGTACTTC

CDR3 length: 15
J gene: TRBJ1-2
D gene: .
V gene: TRBV2
clone size: .
CDR3 protein: CASIKGQGDVYGYTF
CDR3 DNA: TGTGCCAGCATTAAGGGGCAGGGTGATGTCTATGGCTACACCTTC

CDR3 length: 13
J gene: TRBJ2-7
D gene: .
V gene: TRBV28
clone size: .
CDR3 protein: CASEVQGNYEQYF
CDR3 DNA: TGTGCCAGCGAAGTGCAGGGAAATTACGAGCAGTACTTC

CDR3 length: 15
J gene: TRBJ2-2
D gene: .
V gene: TRBV11-3
clone size: .
CDR3 protein: CASSLGFGDAGELFF
CDR3 DNA: TGTGCCAGCAGCTTAGGGTTTGGCGACGCCGGGGAGCTGTTTTTT

CDR3 length: 15
J gene: TRBJ2-1
D gene: .
V gene: TRBV4-1
clone size: .
CDR3 protein: CASSLPGGPYNEQFF
CDR3 DNA: TGCGCCAGCAGCTTGCCAGGAGGACCCTACAATGAGCAGTTCTTC

CDR3 length: 16
J gene: TRBJ2-3
D gene: .
V gene: TRBV12-5
clone size: .
CDR3 protein: CASGFISGRATDTQYF
CDR3 DNA: TGTGCTAGTGGTTTTATCTCTGGCAGAGCCACAGATACGCAGTATTTT

CDR3 length: 16
J gene: TRBJ2-2
D gene: TRBD1
V gene: TRBV2
clone size: .
CDR3 protein: CASSVGTGIDPGELFF
CDR3 DNA: TGTGCCAGCAGTGTCGGGACAGGGATAGACCCCGGGGAGCTGTTTTTT

CDR3 length: 15
J gene: TRBJ1-1
D gene: .
V gene: TRBV19
clone size: .
CDR3 protein: CASSIKAHMNTEAFF
CDR3 DNA: TGTGCCAGTAGTATTAAAGCGCATATGAACACTGAAGCTTTCTTT

CDR3 length: 12
J gene: TRBJ2-2
D gene: .
V gene: TRBV27
clone size: .
CDR3 protein: CASRVGTGELFF
CDR3 DNA: TGTGCCAGCAGAGTTGGTACCGGGGAGCTGTTTTTT

CDR3 length: 17
J gene: TRBJ2-2
D gene: .
V gene: TRBV4-1
clone size: .
CDR3 protein: CASSQPPSEAGSGELFF
CDR3 DNA: TGCGCCAGCAGCCAACCCCCCTCGGAAGCGGGCTCCGGGGAGCTGTTTTTT

CDR3 length: 13
J gene: TRBJ2-7
D gene: .
V gene: TRBV10-1
clone size: .
CDR3 protein: CASSESDSYEQYF
CDR3 DNA: TGCGCCAGCAGTGAGTCGGACAGCTACGAGCAGTACTTC

CDR3 length: 15
J gene: TRBJ1-5
D gene: .
V gene: TRBV5-6
clone size: few
CDR3 protein: CASSLGTAWGQPQHF
CDR3 DNA: TGTGCCAGCAGTTTGGGGACTGCCTGGGGTCAGCCCCAGCATTTT

CDR3 length: 13
J gene: TRBJ2-7
D gene: .
V gene: TRBV5-3
clone size: once
CDR3 protein: CASSLGGFYEQYF
CDR3 DNA: TGTGCCAGCAGCTTGGGAGGTTTCTACGAGCAGTACTTC

CDR3 length: 17
J gene: TRBJ1-5
D gene: .
V gene: TRBV6-1
clone size: .
CDR3 protein: CASSEQYGPYSNQPQHF
CDR3 DNA: TGTGCCAGCAGTGAACAATACGGTCCCTATAGCAATCAGCCCCAGCATTTT

CDR3 length: 12
J gene: TRBJ2-4
D gene: .
V gene: TRBV29-1
clone size: .
CDR3 protein: CSVEVAKNIQYF
CDR3 DNA: TGCAGCGTGGAGGTAGCCAAAAACATTCAGTACTTC

CDR3 length: 18
J gene: TRBJ2-6
D gene: TRBD2
V gene: TRBV5-1
clone size: .
CDR3 protein: CASSPLAGDLSGANVLTF
CDR3 DNA: TGCGCCAGCAGCCCCTTAGCGGGAGACCTCTCTGGGGCCAACGTCCTGACTTTC

CDR3 length: 18
J gene: TRBJ2-6
D gene: TRBD1
V gene: TRBV5-6
clone size: .
CDR3 protein: CASRSGQVFFSGANVLTF
CDR3 DNA: TGTGCCAGCAGATCCGGACAGGTTTTCTTCTCTGGGGCCAACGTCCTGACTTTC

CDR3 length: 13
J gene: TRBJ1-1
D gene: TRBD1
V gene: TRBV19
clone size: few
CDR3 protein: CASSITGATEAFF
CDR3 DNA: TGTGCCAGTAGTATCACAGGGGCCACTGAAGCTTTCTTT

CDR3 length: 15
J gene: TRBJ2-7
D gene: TRBD1
V gene: TRBV19
clone size: .
CDR3 protein: CASSIDRDRDYEQYF
CDR3 DNA: TGTGCCAGTAGTATAGACCGGGACAGGGACTACGAGCAGTACTTC

CDR3 length: 13
J gene: TRBJ1-2
D gene: .
V gene: TRBV5-4
clone size: .
CDR3 protein: CASSVGVLEGYTF
CDR3 DNA: TGTGCCAGCAGCGTGGGGGTCTTGGAGGGCTACACCTTC

CDR3 length: 16
J gene: TRBJ2-7
D gene: TRBD1
V gene: TRBV5-6
clone size: .
CDR3 protein: CASSLAGWGQGIEQYF
CDR3 DNA: TGTGCCAGCAGCTTGGCCGGGTGGGGACAGGGGATCGAGCAGTACTTC

CDR3 length: 16
J gene: TRBJ1-3
D gene: TRBD1
V gene: TRBV7-9
clone size: .
CDR3 protein: CASSWAGTGKGNTIYF
CDR3 DNA: TGTGCCAGCAGCTGGGCCGGGACAGGGAAAGGAAACACCATATATTTT

CDR3 length: 15
J gene: TRBJ1-6
D gene: .
V gene: TRBV27
clone size: .
CDR3 protein: CASSPLSSYNSPLHF
CDR3 DNA: TGTGCCAGCAGTCCCCTCAGCTCCTATAATTCACCCCTCCACTTT

CDR3 length: 14
J gene: TRBJ1-1
D gene: .
V gene: TRBV2
clone size: .
CDR3 protein: CASSGAGLNTEAFF
CDR3 DNA: TGTGCCAGCAGTGGGGCAGGCCTGAACACTGAAGCTTTCTTT

CDR3 length: 13
J gene: TRBJ1-1
D gene: TRBD1
V gene: TRBV7-9
clone size: .
CDR3 protein: CASSSTGFPEAFF
CDR3 DNA: TGTGCCAGCAGTTCGACAGGGTTCCCTGAAGCTTTCTTT

CDR3 length: 17
J gene: TRBJ2-5
D gene: TRBD2
V gene: TRBV28
clone size: .
CDR3 protein: CASSPGLARDSGETQYF
CDR3 DNA: TGTGCCAGCAGCCCCGGACTAGCGCGAGATTCGGGAGAGACCCAGTACTTC

CDR3 length: 14
J gene: TRBJ1-2
D gene: .
V gene: TRBV27
clone size: .
CDR3 protein: CASSLSTRDYGYTF
CDR3 DNA: TGTGCCAGCAGTTTATCGACGCGGGACTATGGCTACACCTTC

CDR3 length: 12
J gene: TRBJ1-4
D gene: .
V gene: TRBV6-1
clone size: .
CDR3 protein: CASGQPYEKLFF
CDR3 DNA: TGTGCCAGCGGGCAGCCCTATGAAAAACTGTTTTTT

CDR3 length: 15
J gene: TRBJ2-3
D gene: TRBD1
V gene: TRBV5-1
clone size: .
CDR3 protein: CASTPNGQGTDTQYF
CDR3 DNA: TGCGCCAGCACCCCGAATGGACAGGGCACAGATACGCAGTATTTT

CDR3 length: 17
J gene: TRBJ2-7
D gene: TRBD2
V gene: TRBV4-1
clone size: .
CDR3 protein: CASSLTGSGSMSYEQYF
CDR3 DNA: TGCGCCAGCAGCCTAACCGGGAGCGGGAGTATGTCCTACGAGCAGTACTTC

CDR3 length: 15
J gene: TRBJ2-3
D gene: .
V gene: TRBV19
clone size: .
CDR3 protein: CASSILGKSTDTQYF
CDR3 DNA: TGTGCCAGTAGTATACTCGGGAAGAGCACAGATACGCAGTATTTT

CDR3 length: 15
J gene: TRBJ2-1
D gene: TRBD2
V gene: TRBV7-9
clone size: once
CDR3 protein: CASSHRLAGDNEQFF
CDR3 DNA: TGTGCCAGCAGCCATAGACTAGCGGGAGACAATGAGCAGTTCTTC

CDR3 length: 15
J gene: TRBJ2-1
D gene: TRBD2
V gene: TRBV19
clone size: once
CDR3 protein: CASSTSASGRDEQFF
CDR3 DNA: TGTGCCAGTAGTACATCCGCTAGCGGGAGGGACGAGCAGTTCTTC

CDR3 length: 16
J gene: TRBJ2-1
D gene: TRBD2
V gene: TRBV7-9
clone size: .
CDR3 protein: CASSDLAGSSYNEQFF
CDR3 DNA: TGTGCCAGCAGCGATCTAGCGGGGAGCTCCTACAATGAGCAGTTCTTC

CDR3 length: 13
J gene: TRBJ2-7
D gene: .
V gene: TRBV5-4
clone size: .
CDR3 protein: CASSSDGPYEQYF
CDR3 DNA: TGTGCCAGCAGCTCGGATGGTCCCTACGAGCAGTACTTC

CDR3 length: 16
J gene: TRBJ1-5
D gene: .
V gene: TRBV19
clone size: few
CDR3 protein: CASSISTGLLNQPQHF
CDR3 DNA: TGTGCCAGTAGTATTAGTACAGGTCTTCTCAATCAGCCCCAGCATTTT

CDR3 length: 13
J gene: TRBJ1-1
D gene: .
V gene: TRBV19
clone size: .
CDR3 protein: CASSRGGVTEAFF
CDR3 DNA: TGTGCCAGTAGTAGAGGGGGTGTTACTGAAGCTTTCTTT

CDR3 length: 14
J gene: TRBJ2-7
D gene: TRBD1
V gene: TRBV5-6
clone size: .
CDR3 protein: CASSLTGQVFEQYF
CDR3 DNA: TGTGCCAGCAGCTTGACGGGACAGGTGTTCGAGCAGTACTTC

CDR3 length: 13
J gene: TRBJ1-1
D gene: .
V gene: TRBV19
clone size: .
CDR3 protein: CASSRSGMSEAFF
CDR3 DNA: TGTGCCAGTAGTAGGTCAGGGATGTCTGAAGCTTTCTTT

CDR3 length: 14
J gene: TRBJ1-4
D gene: TRBD1
V gene: TRBV7-9
clone size: .
CDR3 protein: CASSLDRDGGKLFF
CDR3 DNA: TGTGCCAGCAGCTTGGACAGGGACGGGGGAAAACTGTTTTTT